This T cell receptor beta chain is from a study of T cells in tuberculosis. Study background: CD1B tetramers identified T cells specific for mycobacterial lipid GMM.

After thawing and overnight rest, PBMC were stained with GMM-loaded CD1B tetramer, viability dye and anti-CD3 for sorting. CD1B tetramers were loaded with Rhodococcus equi-derived C32 glucose monomycolate. The germline gives CDR1 WSHSY, CDR2 SAAADI. There are 15 residues in the CDR3. V was trimmed by 8 bases and J by 0 bases, leaving 13 bases between them. TCR-alpha and TCR-beta chains were sequenced unpaired. The method was immunoSEQ multiplex PCR; TCRdb's version includes in-frame clones alone and lacks a portion of them. In the table there are 55,000 to 65,000 clones, 81% of which are singletons. The sequenced sample consisted of CD1b-GMM tetramer-negative cells sorted from PBMCs. This TCR was sampled from an adult woman with latent tuberculosis. V usage is TRBV10-2 and J usage is TRBJ1-4; D not resolved. CDR3 nucleotide sequence: TGCGCCAGCGGGGAGTGGAGCGCAACTAATGAAAAACTGTTTTTT. Amino acids: CASGEWSATNEKLFF.